The clone carrying this TCR beta chain is judged medium-sized. This CDR3 contains 17 residues. Per germline, CDR1 ENHRY and CDR2 SYGVKD. V was trimmed by 2 bases and J by 0 bases, leaving 13 bases between them. Assay used: immunoSEQ multiplex PCR; TCRdb lists only in-frame clones, some missing. Of about 92,000 clones in the sample, about nine tenths were seen once. These data come from a study of T cells in localized non-small cell lung cancer. The receptor comes from a woman between 35 and 75 years old with stage II squamous cell lung carcinoma. The chain recombines TRBV10-3 with TRBJ1-4; perhaps TRBD1 as D (5 bases). Sequenced here: PBMCs, sampled before any cancer treatment. The CDR3, as DNA: TGTGCCATCAGTGAGCCCACAGGAGGTGCAACTAATGAAAAACTGTTTTTT. It translates to CAISEPTGGATNEKLFF.